This T cell receptor (beta chain) stems from a study of regulatory T cells in long-lasting Graves disease. The TCR beta library used iRepertoire HTBI primers with Arm-PCR amplification of CDR3. TCRdb fed the multiplex PCR reads into MiXCR, producing one record per CDR3 protein. The sample consists of roughly 530,000 distinct CDR3 sequences, around 16% of them appearing once. The CDR3 runs 15 residues. The V segment lost 2 bases and the J segment 11 bases; nucleotides outside the gene matches: 13. Germline V gene sequence: CDR1 SGDLS, CDR2 YYNGEE. The time point was: newly diagnosed GD, antithyroid drugs for less than 3 months. Isolated PBMC RNA provided the starting material for the TCR library. This sample also appeared in a second study, on T cells in Graves' hyperthyroidism and ophthalmopathy.

This sample comprised peripheral blood mononuclear cells (PBMCs), obtained at new diagnosis, from a patient treated with antithyroid drugs. This TCR derives from a woman between 40 and 65 years old with Graves disease. The chain recombines TRBV9 with TRBJ1-1; TRBD1 matches at 9 bases. The CDR3 DNA follows: TGTGCCAGCAGCGTTGACAGGGGGTCGCTTCGAGAGGCTTTCTTT. Translated, it gives CASSVDRGSLREAFF.